This T cell receptor beta chain stems from a study of T cells in Graves' hyperthyroidism and ophthalmopathy. On this clonotype: One junction end disagrees with the germline gene, perhaps due to a read error.

The germline CDR1 and CDR2 sequences are SNHLY and FYNNEI. This CDR3 has 17 residues. Amplification targeted TCR beta CDR3 regions from RNA transcripts. Primed by the HTBI set, a first-round RT-PCR was run on the TCR CDR3. One entry per CDR3 protein, called by TCRdb with MiXCR from the multiplex PCR reads. The data hold hundreds of thousands of distinct CDR3 sequences, with 45% observed a single time. The V gene is TRBV2, the J gene TRBJ2-7; 9 bases match TRBD2. Sequencing was performed on peripheral blood or thyroid tissue (not recorded which). This sequence was found in an adult man with Graves' disease, either hyperthyroidism or ophthalmopathy (not recorded which). CDR3 nucleotide sequence: TGCAGTGCTAGAGATCCAGGCGGGAGGGATCAGGGCTACGAGCAGTACTTC. It encodes CSARDPGGRDQGYEQYF.